The 7 T cell receptor beta chains given below trace back to one sample, sequenced in a study of blood T cell repertoires in COVID-19. Measured with immunoSEQ multiplex PCR; TCRdb has only the in-frame clones, and not every one. Found here are 200,000 to 250,000 clones, about 85% of them singletons; the top ten hold 15% to 20%. Sequencing was carried out using peripheral blood. The source of these receptors is a woman aged 80 or over with active or convalescent COVID-19.

This chain links TRBV4-1 with TRBJ1-2; the D gene is possibly TRBD1 (6 bases). Trimming took off 0 bases at V and 2 bases at J, with 13 bases between the two ends. Germline values: CDR1 MGHRA, CDR2 YSYEKL. CDR3 length: 16 residues. CDR3 bases: TGCGCCAGCAGCCAAGAGCGGGGGCAGGACAACTATGGCTACACCTTC. Translated: CASSQERGQDNYGYTF.

The genes are TRBV3-1 (or the pseudogene TRBV3-2) and TRBJ1-2; D is perhaps TRBD1 (5 bases). This CDR3 region has 16 residues. Germline CDR1 and CDR2: LGHDT and YNNKEL (reference sequence). Trimming cost V 0 bases and J 4 bases, with 15 bases left between them. CDR3 loop: CASSQDLGTIGYGYTF. Here the CDR3 DNA reads TGTGCCAGCAGCCAAGATTTGGGGACTATTGGCTATGGCTACACCTTC.

This chain links TRBV7-2 with TRBJ2-5; TRBD2 might be the D (5 bases). Germline V lookup: CDR1 SGHTA, CDR2 FQGNSA. There are 15 residues in the CDR3. Trimming removed 5 bases at V and 1 base at J, with 14 bases between. The CDR3 nucleotides read TGTGCCAGCAGCCCCCTCAACGGACTCCAAGAGACCCAGTACTTC. Its protein product is CASSPLNGLQETQYF.

V and J are TRBV5-1 and TRBJ1-4; 11 bases are a match to TRBD1. The V and J ends lost 3 bases and 8 bases, in that order; junction bases with no gene match: 6. This CDR3 region has 15 residues. Germline-derived CDR1 and CDR2 are SGHRS and YFSETQ. CDR3 nucleotides: TGCGCCAGCAGCTGGGGGACAGGGGGAGAAGAAAAACTGTTTTTT. Amino acid sequence: CASSWGTGGEEKLFF.

This clone came up once. The chain carries TRBV7-3 and TRBJ2-3, with D perhaps TRBD1 (6 bases). V lost 5 bases, J lost 1 base, and 16 bases lay in between. CDR3 length: 16 residues. Germline loops: CDR1 SGHTA, CDR2 FQGTGA. CDR3 nucleotide sequence: TGTGCCAGCAGCCTACCTCGGCCAGGGGGCACAGATACGCAGTATTTT. Translation: CASSLPRPGGTDTQYF.

This clone was recorded a few times. V gene TRBV19 combines with J gene TRBJ1-5; D ambiguous. Germline CDR1 and CDR2: LNHDA and SQIVND (reference sequence). The ends were cut back, 2 bases at V and 4 bases at J, with 6 bases in the middle. The CDR3 has 13 residues. The DNA of the CDR3 is TGTGCCAGTAGTATAAACCAGAATCAGCCCCAGCATTTT. Protein: CASSINQNQPQHF.

The chain has TRBV19 and TRBJ2-3; D might be TRBD2 (6 bases). The CDR3 extends over 15 amino acids. Germline V gene data show CDR1 as LNHDA and CDR2 as SQIVND (reference sequence). The V end lost 4 bases, the J end lost 4 bases, and 15 bases lay between the germline ends. CDR3 sequence: CASSTLGGTPDTQYF. Here the CDR3 DNA reads TGTGCCAGTAGTACCCTTGGCGGGACTCCAGATACGCAGTATTTT.